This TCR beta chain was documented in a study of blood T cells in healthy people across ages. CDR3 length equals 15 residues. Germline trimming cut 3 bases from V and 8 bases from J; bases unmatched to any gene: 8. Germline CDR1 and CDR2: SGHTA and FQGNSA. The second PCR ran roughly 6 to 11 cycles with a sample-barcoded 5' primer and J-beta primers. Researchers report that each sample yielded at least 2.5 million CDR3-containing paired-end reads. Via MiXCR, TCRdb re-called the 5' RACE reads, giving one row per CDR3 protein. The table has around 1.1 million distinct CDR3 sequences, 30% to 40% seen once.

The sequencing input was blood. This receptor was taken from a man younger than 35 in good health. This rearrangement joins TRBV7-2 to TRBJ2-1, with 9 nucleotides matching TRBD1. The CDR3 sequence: CASSFRQGGWDEQFF. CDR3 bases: TGTGCCAGCAGCTTTCGACAGGGGGGGTGGGATGAGCAGTTCTTC.